The subject of this entry is one TCR beta chain. These data are taken from a study of cytomegalovirus exposure and HLA in healthy donors. Some clones are missing from TCRdb's copy, which holds only in-frame ones; the method was immunoSEQ multiplex PCR. Of a few hundred thousand clones listed, roughly 88% are singletons. Trimming cost V 2 bases and J 5 bases, with 7 bases left between them. The germline gives CDR1 MNHEY, CDR2 SVGAGI. This CDR3 is 13 amino acids long. The TCR originated in a woman younger than 30 in good health and CMV-seronegative. Sample: PBMCs. The rearrangement uses TRBV6-5 and TRBJ1-5; D is unresolved. The CDR3 DNA is TGTGCCAGCAGTTACCAGGCGCATCAGCCCCAGCATTTT. Its translation: CASSYQAHQPQHF.